Following are 30 T cell receptor beta chains from one sample sequenced in a study of HIV-infected patients and healthy controls. TCRdb fed the 5' RACE reads into MiXCR, producing one record per CDR3 protein. The data contain fewer than 20,000 distinct CDR3 sequences, approximately 18% of them seen just once; the ten biggest clones take up around 34%. Sequenced: CD8+ T cells from blood. These receptors came from a human donor in good health.

This clonotype was found many times. The rearrangement links TRBV11-2 to TRBJ2-4, with D unclear. The CDR3 totals 14 residues. Trimming took 4 bases from V and 0 from J, leaving 7 bases between them. Germline CDR1 and CDR2: SGHAT and FQNNGV. In nucleotides, the CDR3 is TGTGCCAGCAGCTCAAAGCTAGCCAAAAACATTCAGTACTTC. Protein product: CASSSKLAKNIQYF.

This clonotype showed up just a few times. The chain employs TRBV5-6 and TRBJ2-1; TRBD1 matches at 9 bases. This CDR3 contains 15 residues. The germline gives CDR1 SGHDT, CDR2 YYEEEE. V shed 4 bases, J shed 5 bases, and the junction held 7 bases outside the gene matches. This CDR3 reads CASSTDRGFHNEQFF. The CDR3 nucleotides are TGTGCCAGCAGCACTGACAGGGGGTTCCACAATGAGCAGTTCTTC.

The chain is built from TRBV27 and TRBJ2-7; 7 bases are shared with TRBD1. Germline-derived CDR1 and CDR2 are MNHEY and SMNVEV (reference sequence). The CDR3 runs to 15 residues. V shed 5 bases and J 2 bases; nucleotides not matched to a gene: 9. The DNA of the CDR3 is TGTGCCAGCAGTCACCGGACAGGTACTACCTACGAGCAGTACTTC. Translated, it gives CASSHRTGTTYEQYF.

V and J are TRBV6-5 and TRBJ2-3; TRBD1 matches at 10 bases. This CDR3 contains 14 residues. The junction had 4 bases not matched to a gene; V was cut back by 6 bases and J by 4 bases. CDR1 is MNHEY, CDR2 SVGAGI, per germline. The CDR3 bases are TGTGCCAGCAGCGGGACAGGGGAGGCAGATACGCAGTATTTT. This sequence encodes CASSGTGEADTQYF.

The chain uses TRBV2 and TRBJ2-1; TRBD2 aligns across 8 bases. Losses at the gene ends were 8 bases for V and 2 bases for J; bases not matched to a gene: 8. Germline loops: CDR1 SNHLY, CDR2 FYNNEI. This CDR3 spans 15 amino acids. As DNA, the CDR3 is TGTGCCAGCTCACGTAGCGGGGCCACCTACAATGAGCAGTTCTTC. It is translated as CASSRSGATYNEQFF.

This clonotype appeared many times. The chain is built from TRBV15 and TRBJ1-5; TRBD1 might be the D (5 bases). The ends were cut back, 5 bases at V and 7 bases at J, with 18 bases in the middle. From germline, CDR1 is LNHNV and CDR2 YYDKDF (reference sequence). The CDR3 loop spans 15 amino acids. CDR3 sequence reads: CATSSLGGLAQPQHF. The CDR3 DNA reads as TGTGCCACCAGCTCACTGGGGGGGTTAGCACAGCCCCAGCATTTT.

This clonotype was picked up many times. V is TRBV11-2 and J is TRBJ2-1, with unresolved D. Trimming shortened V by 5 bases and J by 5 bases, and 10 bases separated the two germline ends. This CDR3 has 13 residues. Germline-derived CDR1 and CDR2 are SGHAT and FQNNGV. CDR3 bases: TGTGCCAGCAGCCGACACCTCAACAATGAGCAGTTCTTC. Translated, it gives CASSRHLNNEQFF.

By share of the sample, this clonotype is medium-sized. The V gene is TRBV2, the J gene TRBJ2-1; D unresolved. The germline V gene has CDR1 SNHLY and CDR2 FYNNEI. This CDR3 comprises 11 residues. The V and J ends lost 8 bases and 9 bases respectively, with 11 bases between them. The CDR3 protein is CASWSSPEQFF. CDR3 nucleotides: TGTGCCAGCTGGTCAAGCCCTGAGCAGTTCTTC.

This clonotype was recorded many times. The V gene is TRBV27, the J gene TRBJ1-1; D uncertain. The CDR3 covers 11 residues. V was pared by 3 bases and J by 5 bases, with 4 bases between. Germline lookup yields CDR1 MNHEY and CDR2 SMNVEV (reference sequence). The CDR3 DNA reads TGTGCCAGCAGTTTGGGTACTGAAGCTTTCTTT. Protein: CASSLGTEAFF.

The table lists this clonotype with many counts. The chain has TRBV6-1 and TRBJ1-5, with a possible D match to TRBD1 (6 bases). CDR1 and CDR2 from the germline V gene are MNHNS and SASEGT. CDR3 size: 14 residues. V was cut by 2 bases and J by 4 bases, with 9 bases left in between. CDR3 DNA sequence: TGTGCCAGCAGTGAATGGACAGCGAATCAGCCCCAGCATTTT. Encoded protein: CASSEWTANQPQHF.

The chain employs TRBV15 and TRBJ2-1; TRBD2 matches at 7 bases. Germline assignment: CDR1 LNHNV and CDR2 YYDKDF (reference sequence). The CDR3 spans 16 residues. Trimming removed 0 bases from V and 4 bases from J; junction bases left unmatched: 6. This CDR3 is CATSRELKGGYNEQFF. The CDR3 DNA is TGTGCCACCAGCAGAGAGTTGAAGGGAGGGTACAATGAGCAGTTCTTC.

By share, this clonotype counts as medium-sized. The rearrangement uses TRBV25-1 and TRBJ1-5; D is ambiguous. Germline loops: CDR1 MGHDK, CDR2 SYGVNS. Trimming stripped 1 base from V and 1 base from J, with 2 bases between. The CDR3 sequence is 13 residues long. The CDR3 DNA reads as TGTGCCAGCAGTGAATCGAGCAATCAGCCCCAGCATTTT. Protein: CASSESSNQPQHF.

This clonotype has just a few counts. The rearrangement links TRBV27 to TRBJ1-1, with D perhaps TRBD1 (5 bases). The germline CDR1 and CDR2 sequences are MNHEY and SMNVEV (reference sequence). V dropped 4 bases and J dropped 5 bases, with 11 bases sitting between them. CDR3 size: 13 residues. CDR3 amino acids: CASSSGGMTEAFF. CDR3 DNA: TGTGCCAGCAGTTCGGGGGGTATGACTGAAGCTTTCTTT.

This clonotype came up many times. The chain links TRBV21-1 to TRBJ1-1; TRBD1 is the table's D call, not checked against the DNA. TRBV21-1 is shown as a pseudogene. The CDR3 runs 14 residues. The DNA for the CDR3 is TGTGCCAGCAGCAAAGAAAAACCCTGGGCTGAAGCTTTCTTT. Protein product: CASSKEKPWAEAFF.

Many counts were recorded for this clonotype. J is TRBJ1-5 and V is TRBV9, with D maybe TRBD1 (5 bases). Looked up from germline, CDR1 is SGDLS and CDR2 is YYNGEE. V gave up 7 bases and J gave up 4 bases, with 9 bases separating them. CDR3 length: 12 residues. CDR3 loop: CASGAENQPQHF. DNA of the CDR3: TGTGCCAGCGGGGCGGAGAATCAGCCCCAGCATTTT.

This chain connects TRBV19 to TRBJ2-3, with 8 bases identical to TRBD2. Germline lookup yields CDR1 LNHDA and CDR2 SQIVND (reference sequence). J lost 2 bases, V lost 6 bases, and 4 bases had no gene match. This CDR3 has 14 residues. The CDR3 DNA reads as TGTGCCAGTAGCCAACTAGCGGACACAGATACGCAGTATTTT. Protein product: CASSQLADTDTQYF.

This clonotype was recorded many times. The genes are TRBV6-5 and TRBJ2-7; TRBD2 matches 7 bases. The CDR3 is 14 residues long. V lost 10 bases, J lost 3 bases, and 12 bases stayed unmatched. Germline assignment: CDR1 MNHEY and CDR2 SVGAGI. CDR3 amino acids: CATGLAGAGYEQYF. The CDR3 DNA follows: TGTGCCACCGGCCTGGCGGGAGCTGGCTACGAGCAGTACTTC.

The rearrangement links TRBV5-6 to TRBJ2-3; TRBD2 agrees at 8 bases. V gave up 4 bases and J gave up 5 bases; unmatched junction bases: 15. Germline V gene data show CDR1 as SGHDT and CDR2 as YYEEEE. CDR3 length equals 17 residues. CDR3 sequence: CASSPVGGLGVLDTQYF. The CDR3 DNA reads as TGTGCCAGCAGCCCAGTTGGGGGACTAGGGGTGCTAGATACGCAGTATTTT.

V gene TRBV10-3 combines with J gene TRBJ2-1, with TRBD2 matching 12 bases. The CDR3 has 15 amino acids. With V trimmed by 3 bases and J by 9 bases, 6 bases remained unmatched. CDR1 ENHRY and CDR2 SYGVKD come from the germline V gene. The chain's CDR3 is CAISEGLAGSGEQFF. The CDR3 DNA follows: TGTGCCATCAGTGAAGGACTAGCGGGATCCGGTGAGCAGTTCTTC.

The genes are TRBV7-9 and TRBJ1-5; 7 bases align to TRBD1. CDR1 is SEHNR and CDR2 is FQNEAQ in the germline V gene (reference sequence). The CDR3 contains 15 residues. The J segment lost 2 bases and the V segment lost 4 bases, leaving 5 bases of the junction unmatched. In DNA form, the CDR3 reads TGTGCCAGCAGCTCTGACAGGGACGGCAATCAGCCCCAGCATTTT. It is translated as CASSSDRDGNQPQHF.

This clonotype turned up a few times. CDR3 nucleotides: TGCAGTGCAGCAGGGATAGCCAAAAACATTCAGTACTTC. This translates into CSAAGIAKNIQYF. The J gene is TRBJ2-4, the V gene TRBV20-1, with D perhaps matching TRBD1 (5 bases). Germline V lookup: CDR1 DFQATT, CDR2 SNEGSKA (reference sequence). Trimming shortened V by 6 bases and J by 0 bases, and 9 bases separated the two germline ends. This CDR3 is 13 amino acids long.

The sample holds one count of this clonotype. V gene TRBV9 combines with J gene TRBJ2-7, with D possibly TRBD2 on 5 matching bases. The CDR3 has 14 amino acids. Germline CDR1 reads SGDLS; CDR2 reads YYNGEE. Trimming left V 0 bases short and J 3 bases short, with 10 bases between. CDR3 bases: TGTGCCAGCAGCGTAGATTGGGGAGACTACGAGCAGTACTTC. Its protein product is CASSVDWGDYEQYF.

The J gene is TRBJ1-2, the V gene TRBV10-3, with 8 bases lining up with TRBD1. V was clipped by 6 bases and J by 7 bases; unmatched bases: 4. The CDR3 runs to 12 residues. Germline V lookup: CDR1 ENHRY, CDR2 SYGVKD. CDR3 in amino acids: CAISSQGAGYTF. The CDR3 DNA reads TGTGCCATCAGCTCCCAGGGGGCTGGCTACACCTTC.

This clonotype has only a few counts. The chain couples TRBV6-4 to TRBJ1-1; D call uncertain. V lost 2 bases and J 1 base, leaving 5 bases between the germline ends. Germline CDR1 MRHNA, CDR2 SNTAGT. The CDR3 covers 13 residues. The CDR3 DNA is TGTGCCAGCAGTGACAGGCGGAACACTGAAGCTTTCTTT. It specifies CASSDRRNTEAFF.

This clonotype has ten or more counts. The chain recombines TRBV7-9 with TRBJ2-1, with TRBD2 matching 13 bases. CDR3 length: 16 amino acids. Germline V gives CDR1 SEHNR, CDR2 FQNEAQ (reference sequence). The V and J ends lost 5 bases and 8 bases, in that order; junction bases with no gene match: 9. The CDR3 sequence is CASSRTSGGAGDEQFF. Here the CDR3 DNA reads TGTGCCAGCAGCCGCACTAGCGGGGGGGCCGGGGATGAGCAGTTCTTC.

This clonotype came up many times. V gene TRBV27 combines with J gene TRBJ1-5, with a tentative D call TRBD1 (6 bases). CDR1 is MNHEY, CDR2 SMNVEV, per germline (reference sequence). With 3 bases removed from V and 2 bases from J, the gap between germline ends came to 11 bases. This CDR3 contains 15 residues. The chain's CDR3 is CASSFSGAGNQPQHF. In DNA, the CDR3 is TGTGCCAGCAGTTTTTCAGGGGCTGGCAATCAGCCCCAGCATTTT.

This clonotype was recorded a few times. The chain links TRBV9 to TRBJ1-1; D is ambiguous. The CDR3 totals 14 residues. The V end lost 4 bases, the J end lost 2 bases, and 12 bases lay between the germline ends. Per germline, CDR1 SGDLS and CDR2 YYNGEE. CDR3 sequence (DNA): TGTGCCAGCAGCCAAGCATTAGGAAACACTGAAGCTTTCTTT. It specifies CASSQALGNTEAFF.

This clonotype has only a few counts. The genes are TRBV6-5 and TRBJ2-1; D perhaps matches TRBD2 (6 bases). Germline V gene lookup returns CDR1 MNHEY and CDR2 SVGAGI. CDR3 size: 14 residues. Trimming took off 6 bases at V and 8 bases at J, with 17 bases between the two ends. The DNA for the CDR3 is TGTGCCAGCAGCCAAGCGGAGGGAATCGATGAGCAGTTCTTC. This translates into CASSQAEGIDEQFF.

With respect to this clonotype: A junction boundary mismatches the germline segment, possibly from a read error. The chain carries TRBV20-1 and TRBJ1-1; 9 nucleotides align to TRBD1. CDR3 length equals 13 residues. Germline CDR1 is DFQATT and CDR2 is SNEGSKA (reference sequence). CDR3 in DNA: TGCAGTGCTTATGACAGGGGGGACACTGAAGCTTTCTTC. Residues: CSAYDRGDTEAFF.

This clonotype was seen a handful of times. V is TRBV9 and J is TRBJ1-4, with D perhaps TRBD1 (6 bases). V was trimmed by 7 bases and J by 8 bases, leaving 18 bases between them. Germline V gene lookup returns CDR1 SGDLS and CDR2 YYNGEE. The CDR3 contains 14 residues. The CDR3 coding sequence is TGTGCCAGCGGAGGGGGACATGGGGGAGAAAAACTGTTTTTT. Its protein is CASGGGHGGEKLFF.